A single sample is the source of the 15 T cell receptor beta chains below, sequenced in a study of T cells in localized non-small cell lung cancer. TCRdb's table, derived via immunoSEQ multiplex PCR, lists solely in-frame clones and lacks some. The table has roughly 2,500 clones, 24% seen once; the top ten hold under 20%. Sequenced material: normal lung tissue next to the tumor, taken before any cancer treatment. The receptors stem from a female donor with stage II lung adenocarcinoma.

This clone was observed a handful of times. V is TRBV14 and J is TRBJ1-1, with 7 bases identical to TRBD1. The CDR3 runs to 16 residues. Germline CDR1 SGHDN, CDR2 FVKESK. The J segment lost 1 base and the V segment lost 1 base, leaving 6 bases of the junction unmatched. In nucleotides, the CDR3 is TGTGCCAGCAGCCAAGGAAAACAGGGGAGGAACACTGAAGCTTTCTTT. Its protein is CASSQGKQGRNTEAFF.

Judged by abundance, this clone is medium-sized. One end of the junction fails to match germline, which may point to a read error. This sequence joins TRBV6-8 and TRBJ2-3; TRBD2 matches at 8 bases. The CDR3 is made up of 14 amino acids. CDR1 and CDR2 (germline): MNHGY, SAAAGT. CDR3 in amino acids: CAISGRGATDTQYF. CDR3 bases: TGTGCCATCAGTGGGCGGGGGGCAACAGATACGCAGTATTTT.

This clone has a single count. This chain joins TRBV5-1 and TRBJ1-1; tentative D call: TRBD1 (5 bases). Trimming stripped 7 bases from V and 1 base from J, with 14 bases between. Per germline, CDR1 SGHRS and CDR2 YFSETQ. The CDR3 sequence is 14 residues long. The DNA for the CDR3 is TGCGCCAGCGGGAGGGGATTACAGAACACTGAAGCTTTCTTT. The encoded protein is CASGRGLQNTEAFF.

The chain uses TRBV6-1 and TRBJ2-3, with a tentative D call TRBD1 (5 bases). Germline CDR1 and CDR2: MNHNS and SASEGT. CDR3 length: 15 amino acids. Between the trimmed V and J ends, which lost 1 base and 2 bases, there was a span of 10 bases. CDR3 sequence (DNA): TGTGCCAGCAGTGAAGGGGGCCCCCTCACAGATACGCAGTATTTT. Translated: CASSEGGPLTDTQYF.

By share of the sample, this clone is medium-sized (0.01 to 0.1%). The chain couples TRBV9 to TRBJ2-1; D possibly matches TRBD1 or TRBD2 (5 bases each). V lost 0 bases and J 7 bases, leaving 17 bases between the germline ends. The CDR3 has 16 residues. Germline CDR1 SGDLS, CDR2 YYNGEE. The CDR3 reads CASSVVGQGVRNEQFF. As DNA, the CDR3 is TGTGCCAGCAGCGTAGTCGGCCAGGGAGTTAGAAATGAGCAGTTCTTC.

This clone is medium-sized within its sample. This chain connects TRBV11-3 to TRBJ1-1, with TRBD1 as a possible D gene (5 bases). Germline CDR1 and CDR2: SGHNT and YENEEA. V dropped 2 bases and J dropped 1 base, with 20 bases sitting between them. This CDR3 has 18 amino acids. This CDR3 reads CASSLSPGFLGRNTEAFF. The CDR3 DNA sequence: TGTGCCAGCAGCTTATCCCCAGGGTTTCTCGGACGGAACACTGAAGCTTTCTTT.

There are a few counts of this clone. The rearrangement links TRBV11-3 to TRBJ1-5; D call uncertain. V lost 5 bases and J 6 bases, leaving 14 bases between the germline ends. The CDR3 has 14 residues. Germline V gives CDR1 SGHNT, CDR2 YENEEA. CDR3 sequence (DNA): TGTGCCAGCAGCCCCGCCAGTCACAGTCAGCCCCAGCATTTT. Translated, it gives CASSPASHSQPQHF.

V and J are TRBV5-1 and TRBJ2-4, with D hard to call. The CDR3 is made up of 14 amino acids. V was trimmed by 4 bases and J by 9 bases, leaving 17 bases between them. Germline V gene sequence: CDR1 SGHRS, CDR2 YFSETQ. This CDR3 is CASSMTQEKGIQYF. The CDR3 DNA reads TGCGCCAGCAGCATGACTCAGGAAAAGGGCATTCAGTACTTC.

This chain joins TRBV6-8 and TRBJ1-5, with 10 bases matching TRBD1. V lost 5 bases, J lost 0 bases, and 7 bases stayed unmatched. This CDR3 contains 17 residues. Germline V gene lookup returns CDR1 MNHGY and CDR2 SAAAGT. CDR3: CASSPRTGGNSNQPQHF. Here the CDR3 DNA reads TGTGCCAGCAGTCCGCGGACAGGGGGGAATAGCAATCAGCCCCAGCATTTT.

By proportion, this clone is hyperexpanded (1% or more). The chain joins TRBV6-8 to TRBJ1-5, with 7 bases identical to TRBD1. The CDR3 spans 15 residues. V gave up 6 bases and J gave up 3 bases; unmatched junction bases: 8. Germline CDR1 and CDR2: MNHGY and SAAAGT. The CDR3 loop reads CASSDRQGTNQPQHF. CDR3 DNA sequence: TGTGCCAGCAGCGACCGACAGGGAACCAATCAGCCCCAGCATTTT.

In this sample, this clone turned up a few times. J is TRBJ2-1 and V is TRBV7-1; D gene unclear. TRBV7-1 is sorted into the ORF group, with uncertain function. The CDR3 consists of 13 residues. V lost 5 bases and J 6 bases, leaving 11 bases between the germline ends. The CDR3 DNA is TGTGCCAGCAGCGTTAGTTATCGCAATGAGCAGTTCTTC. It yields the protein CASSVSYRNEQFF.

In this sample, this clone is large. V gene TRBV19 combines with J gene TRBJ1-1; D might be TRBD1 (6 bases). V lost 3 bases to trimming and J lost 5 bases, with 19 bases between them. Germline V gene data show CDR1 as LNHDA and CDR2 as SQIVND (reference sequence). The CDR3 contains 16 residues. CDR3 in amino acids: CASSIKGGGRRTEAFF. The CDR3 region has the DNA TGTGCCAGTAGTATTAAGGGAGGGGGACGGCGGACTGAAGCTTTCTTT.

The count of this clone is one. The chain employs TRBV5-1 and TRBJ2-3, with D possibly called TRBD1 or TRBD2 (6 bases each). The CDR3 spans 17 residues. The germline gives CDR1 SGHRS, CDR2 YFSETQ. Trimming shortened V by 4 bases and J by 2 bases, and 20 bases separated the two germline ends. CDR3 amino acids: CASSTSLGGQNTDTQYF. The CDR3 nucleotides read TGCGCCAGCAGCACATCCCTCGGGGGACAAAACACAGATACGCAGTATTTT.

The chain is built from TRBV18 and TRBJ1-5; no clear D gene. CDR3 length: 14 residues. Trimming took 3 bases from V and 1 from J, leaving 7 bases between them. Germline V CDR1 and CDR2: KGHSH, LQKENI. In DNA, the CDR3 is TGTGCCAGCTCACCGGGTATCAGCAATCAGCCCCAGCATTTT. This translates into CASSPGISNQPQHF.

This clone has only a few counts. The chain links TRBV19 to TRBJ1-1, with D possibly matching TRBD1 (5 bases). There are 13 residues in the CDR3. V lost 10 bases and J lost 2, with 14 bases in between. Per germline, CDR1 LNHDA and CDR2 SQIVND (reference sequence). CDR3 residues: CATGEGKNTEAFF. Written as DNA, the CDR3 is TGTGCCACCGGGGAGGGGAAAAACACTGAAGCTTTCTTT.